This T cell receptor (beta chain) was sequenced in a study of chemoradiotherapy in HPV16-positive cancers. Repertoires were sampled repeatedly during chemoradiotherapy. As to this clone: Its antigen is unidentified.

Regarding the study as a whole: For HPV16-positive patients, expanding HPV-responsive T cells associated with longer recurrence-free survival. Candidate HPV-specific clones and E7-related TCR motifs grew in tumor during treatment.

From germline, CDR1 is SGHRS and CDR2 YFSETQ. The V end was cut by 2 bases, the J end by 2 bases, with 17 bases between. The CDR3 has 17 residues. Clones were read by immunoSEQ multiplex PCR, and TCRdb kept only the in-frame ones, dropping some. The data show about 15,000 clones, around nine tenths seen once. The clonotype comes from a human donor with HPV-associated anogenital cancer. The sample here was blood, taken from a patient who underwent chemoradiotherapy. The chain is built from TRBV5-1 and TRBJ1-3; the D is unclear. In nucleotides, the CDR3 is TGCGCCAGCAGCTTTCGCCCCGCGGACGAGGCTGGAAACACCATATATTTT. This sequence encodes CASSFRPADEAGNTIYF.